This T cell receptor beta chain was captured in a study of cytomegalovirus exposure and HLA in healthy donors. Whole-study context: Genetic ancestry analysis placed approximately 79% of the 398 donors that were genotyped in the Caucasian-associated cluster.

PCR involved 60 Vbeta and 13 Jbeta primers. Some clones are missing from TCRdb's copy, which holds only in-frame ones; the method was immunoSEQ multiplex PCR. This table has about 87,000 clones, around 70% appearing once. Whole-study results and caveats: Later analysis identified around 15,000 TCR beta sequences associated with HLA alleles, using a false discovery rate threshold of 0.05. TCR beta chain V- and J-gene trimming was linked, in a later analysis, to a missense variant in DCLRE1C.

Germline CDR1 and CDR2: SQVTM and ANQGSEA. The CDR3 covers 14 residues. The germline V and J ends were trimmed by 7 bases and 2 bases, with 15 bases remaining between them. This clone has only a few counts. Antigen unknown. The gene calls are TRBV29-1 and TRBJ2-1; a possible D gene is TRBD2 (6 bases). Sequenced sample: PBMCs. The receptor's source is a man aged 25 to 40 in good health and CMV-seropositive. In DNA form, the CDR3 reads TGCAGCGGGAGGGAGCCTCGAGCCTACAATGAGCAGTTCTTC. Translation gives CSGREPRAYNEQFF.